The 29 T cell receptor beta chains in this list originate from one sample, sequenced in a study of beta chain features in type 1 diabetes listed by TCRdb under 2018. The library was obtained by the immunoSEQ multiplex PCR assay. The entire isolated RNA was reverse transcribed using the High Capacity cDNA Reverse Transcription Kit, and thus expressed TCRB transcripts were sequenced. TCRdb provides this immuneACCESS table in a form limited to in-frame rearrangements. Some clones are lacking; in checked studies, under half of them reflect an unresolved V gene, and why the rest are absent is not known. The sample data list some 99,000 clones, and approximately 37% of these were observed just once. The ten top clones hold more than 0.06% of the sample. Sequencing was carried out using stem cell memory CD4+ T cells from blood. The sample's cell subset or site, from its label and the paper: stem cell-like memory CD4+ T cells. These receptors were collected from a woman between 18 and 29 years old in good health.

This clone has a handful of counts. The chain couples TRBV18 to TRBJ1-1; D may be TRBD1 (5 bases). The germline gives CDR1 KGHSH, CDR2 LQKENI. This CDR3 region has 17 residues. V was cut by 1 base and J by 5 bases, with 20 bases left in between. The CDR3 loop reads CASSPRPLGGSGTEAFF. The CDR3 DNA follows: TGTGCCAGCTCACCACGCCCTCTGGGGGGGAGTGGGACTGAAGCTTTCTTT.

This chain uses TRBV7-9 with TRBJ1-1; a possible D gene is TRBD1 (5 bases). Germline lookup yields CDR1 SEHNR and CDR2 FQNEAQ (reference sequence). CDR3 length equals 11 residues. V lost 7 bases, J lost 4 bases, and 7 bases lay in between. Here the CDR3 DNA reads TGTGCCAGCACCGACAGCACTGAAGCTTTCTTT. It specifies CASTDSTEAFF.

In its sample, this clone was seen a few times. V and J are TRBV6-6 and TRBJ2-7; possible D gene TRBD2, 5 bases. Per the germline V gene, CDR1 is MNHNY and CDR2 is SVGAGI (reference sequence). CDR3 length equals 13 residues. Trimming took off 6 bases at V and 3 bases at J, with 12 bases between the two ends. CDR3 protein: CASSPGLSYEQYF. The CDR3 nucleotides are TGTGCCAGCAGCCCAGGACTTAGCTACGAGCAGTACTTC.

This chain connects TRBV7-9 to TRBJ1-1, with D possibly matching TRBD1 (5 bases). Per the germline V gene, CDR1 is SEHNR and CDR2 is FQNEAQ (reference sequence). The length of the CDR3 is 15 residues. V was cut by 8 bases and J by 1 base, with 17 bases left in between. In DNA form, the CDR3 reads TGTGCCAGCTATCGCTGGATCGGGGGGAACACTGAAGCTTTCTTT. Encoded protein: CASYRWIGGNTEAFF.

The J gene is TRBJ1-2, the V gene TRBV28; 8 nucleotides agree with TRBD1. The CDR3 length is 12 residues. Germline-derived CDR1 and CDR2 are MDHEN and SYDVKM. V lost 4 bases and J lost 14; bases outside the gene matches: 9. The CDR3 bases are TGTGCCAGCAGTTCGCTAGGACAGGGACAAACCTTC. Protein product: CASSSLGQGQTF.

The V call is TRBV18, the J call TRBJ2-2; 7 bases are shared with TRBD1. The junction had 2 bases not matched to a gene; V was cut back by 0 bases and J by 4 bases. The germline V gene encodes CDR1 KGHSH and CDR2 LQKENI. The CDR3 sequence is 15 residues long. CDR3 amino acids: CASSPPDRLTGELFF. The CDR3 nucleotides read TGTGCCAGCTCACCACCGGACAGGCTCACCGGGGAGCTGTTTTTT.

Only a few counts were recorded for this clone. The genes are TRBV5-1 and TRBJ2-3; TRBD2 matches 11 bases. The length of the CDR3 is 17 residues. With V trimmed by 3 bases and J by 0 bases, 6 bases remained unmatched. The germline gives CDR1 SGHRS, CDR2 YFSETQ. In DNA form, the CDR3 reads TGCGCCAGCAGCTCGCCCAGACTAGCGGGAAGCACAGATACGCAGTATTTT. Its protein is CASSSPRLAGSTDTQYF.

CDR3 loop: CASTQRRGQLNTEAFF. The DNA for the CDR3 is TGTGCCAGCACCCAAAGACGGGGACAGCTGAACACTGAAGCTTTCTTT. The chain couples TRBV7-9 to TRBJ1-1, with 7 bases identical to TRBD1. The CDR3 is 16 residues long. The germline V gene encodes CDR1 SEHNR and CDR2 FQNEAQ (reference sequence). V was clipped by 7 bases and J by 0 bases; unmatched bases: 11.

The chain has TRBV28 and TRBJ1-1; D might be TRBD1 (5 bases). V was trimmed by 7 bases and J by 0 bases, leaving 12 bases between them. There are 14 residues in the CDR3. Germline CDR1 is MDHEN and CDR2 is SYDVKM. The CDR3 nucleotides are TGTGCCAGCACTTCCGTGGGGCTGAACACTGAAGCTTTCTTT. Its protein is CASTSVGLNTEAFF.

This clone turned up a few times. This rearrangement joins TRBV5-1 to TRBJ1-2; tentatively, D is TRBD1 (6 bases). Trimming removed 0 bases at V and 7 bases at J, with 16 bases between. The CDR3 has 15 amino acids. CDR1 is SGHRS and CDR2 is YFSETQ in the germline V gene. For the CDR3, the DNA is TGCGCCAGCAGCTTGGATCTGAACACAGGGTTTGGCTACACCTTC. Amino acids: CASSLDLNTGFGYTF.

The chain has TRBV7-8 and TRBJ2-2; D may be TRBD2 (5 bases). V shed 0 bases and J shed 7 bases, with 9 bases lying between them. CDR3 length: 14 amino acids. Germline assignment: CDR1 SGHVS and CDR2 FQNEAQ. Written as DNA, the CDR3 is TGTGCCAGCAGCTTAGCCGGGGTTAACGGGGAGCTGTTTTTT. It translates to CASSLAGVNGELFF.

This clone was seen a few times. The chain joins TRBV10-3 to TRBJ2-7; TRBD2 agrees at 10 bases. Germline V gives CDR1 ENHRY, CDR2 SYGVKD. The junction had 13 bases not matched to a gene; V was cut back by 6 bases and J by 2 bases. This CDR3 spans 17 amino acids. Written as DNA, the CDR3 is TGTGCCATCAGCATCGGGACTAGCGTTGGGTTTGCCTACGAGCAGTACTTC. Translation: CAISIGTSVGFAYEQYF.

This chain joins TRBV7-7 and TRBJ2-1; TRBD2 matches at 7 bases. Germline CDR1 SSHAT, CDR2 FNYEAQ (reference sequence). The CDR3 contains 15 residues. J gave up 9 bases and V 4 bases, and 12 bases lay outside the gene matches. CDR3 loop: CASSSGQAGQGEQFF. Here the CDR3 DNA reads TGTGCCAGCAGCTCGGGTCAAGCGGGGCAGGGTGAGCAGTTCTTC.

This chain joins TRBV4-3 and TRBJ2-5; 7 nucleotides agree with TRBD2. V trimming: 0 bases; J trimming: 5 bases; junction bases outside the gene matches: 3. The germline CDR1 and CDR2 sequences are LGHNA and YSLEER. This CDR3 is 14 amino acids long. CDR3 region: CASSQDPGRETQYF. Written as DNA, the CDR3 is TGCGCCAGCAGCCAAGATCCCGGGAGGGAGACCCAGTACTTC.

The count of this clone is one. The chain employs TRBV11-2 and TRBJ1-2; unclear D gene. Germline assignment: CDR1 SGHAT and CDR2 FQNNGV. V was pared by 0 bases and J by 5 bases, with 13 bases between. The CDR3 length is 15 residues. The CDR3 DNA sequence: TGTGCCAGCAGCTTAGAGCCAGGATCATCTTATGGCTACACCTTC. The encoded protein is CASSLEPGSSYGYTF.

The gene calls are TRBV2 and TRBJ1-2; D is unclear. This CDR3 contains 12 residues. V dropped 3 bases and J dropped 2 bases, with 4 bases sitting between them. The V gene's germline CDR1 is SNHLY and CDR2 FYNNEI. The CDR3 coding sequence is TGTGCCAGCAGTGACATGAACTATGGCTACACCTTC. It is translated as CASSDMNYGYTF.

The CDR3: CAIEGTANYGYTF. As DNA, the CDR3 is TGTGCCATTGAGGGGACAGCTAACTATGGCTACACCTTC. The chain combines TRBV6-1 with TRBJ1-2, with 7 bases lining up with TRBD1. The germline V gene has CDR1 MNHNS and CDR2 SASEGT. Trimming took 10 bases from V and 0 from J; bases not matched to a gene: 5. The CDR3 consists of 13 residues.

The chain has TRBV9 and TRBJ2-5, with D possibly matching TRBD2 (7 bases). The CDR3 loop spans 15 amino acids. V was clipped by 0 bases and J by 7 bases, with 16 bases between them. In germline, CDR1 is SGDLS, CDR2 YYNGEE. CDR3: CASSVAGGPRGTQYF. CDR3 bases: TGTGCCAGCAGCGTAGCCGGGGGGCCCCGGGGGACCCAGTACTTC.

A few counts support this clone. This chain joins TRBV7-2 and TRBJ2-1, with 8 bases lining up with TRBD2. CDR1 and CDR2 from the germline V gene are SGHTA and FQGNSA. The CDR3 is 15 residues long. Trimming removed 0 bases from V and 9 bases from J; junction bases left unmatched: 7. This CDR3 reads CASSLAGTRKREQFF. The CDR3 DNA reads TGTGCCAGCAGCTTAGCGGGGACTAGGAAACGTGAGCAGTTCTTC.

This clone was counted between two and nine times. This chain connects TRBV7-9 to TRBJ2-3; D is possibly TRBD1 (5 bases). The CDR3 extends over 16 amino acids. V was shortened by 6 bases and J by 1 base, with 17 bases between the two germline ends. Germline CDR1 is SEHNR and CDR2 is FQNEAQ (reference sequence). The CDR3 bases are TGTGCCAGCAGTCCGGAGTCCCAGGGCCGCACAGATACGCAGTATTTT. It codes for CASSPESQGRTDTQYF.

The chain carries TRBV6-5 and TRBJ1-1, with a tentative D call TRBD1 (5 bases). V lost 0 bases, J lost 1 base, and 9 bases lay in between. Germline loops: CDR1 MNHEY, CDR2 SVGAGI. The CDR3 runs 15 residues. The CDR3 region is CASSYSLGANTEAFF. The CDR3 DNA is TGTGCCAGCAGTTACTCGTTAGGGGCGAACACTGAAGCTTTCTTT.

The chain joins TRBV6-1 to TRBJ2-7; no clear D gene. V lost 4 bases, J lost 3 bases, and 13 bases lay in between. The CDR3 spans 14 residues. The germline CDR1 and CDR2 sequences are MNHNS and SASEGT. In DNA form, the CDR3 reads TGTGCCAGCAGTGGCCCCCTTCCTAGCTACGAGCAGTACTTC. Its translation: CASSGPLPSYEQYF.

The CDR3 loop reads CASSPTGRVGQPQHF. CDR3 DNA: TGCGCCAGCAGCCCTACAGGGAGGGTTGGACAGCCCCAGCATTTT. The J gene is TRBJ1-5, the V gene TRBV5-1, with D tentatively TRBD1 (6 bases). The CDR3 runs 15 residues. Germline loops: CDR1 SGHRS, CDR2 YFSETQ. Trimming removed 4 bases at V and 7 bases at J, with 18 bases between. The full variable domain, in which reference TRBV5-1 and TRBJ1-5 provide the parts outside the CDR3, is KAGVTQTPRYLIKTRGQQVTLSCSPISGHRSVSWYQQTPGQGLQFLFEYFSETQRNKGNFPGRFSGRQFSNSRSEMNVSTLELGDSALYLCASSPTGRVGQPQHFGDGTRLSIL.

CDR3 in DNA: TGTGCCTGGAGTGTCCTACCGTCCTTGAACACTGAAGCTTTCTTT. It is translated as CAWSVLPSLNTEAFF. The chain is built from TRBV30 and TRBJ1-1; D gene uncertain. The V and J ends lost 0 bases and 0 bases respectively, with 11 bases between them. The germline CDR1 and CDR2 sequences are GTSNPN and SVGIG (reference sequence). The CDR3 contains 15 residues.

The table lists this clone with a few counts. The rearrangement uses TRBV6-5 and TRBJ1-2; D might be TRBD1 (6 bases). The CDR3 length is 13 residues. Trimming removed 6 bases at V and 4 bases at J, with 12 bases between. The germline V gene has CDR1 MNHEY and CDR2 SVGAGI. CDR3 DNA sequence: TGTGCCAGCAGAAACAGGGATGCCTATGGCTACACCTTC. It yields the protein CASRNRDAYGYTF.

The chain recombines TRBV7-9 with TRBJ2-7; TRBD2 is a possible D gene (6 bases). Trimming pared 1 base from V and 5 bases from J, leaving 18 bases between. CDR1 and CDR2 (germline): SEHNR, FQNEAQ (reference sequence). The CDR3 has 16 amino acids. The CDR3 sequence: CASSLGRGRGKNEQYF. The CDR3 nucleotides read TGTGCCAGCAGCTTAGGTAGGGGACGGGGGAAGAACGAGCAGTACTTC. The variable domain in full, completed from reference TRBV7-9 and TRBJ2-7, reads DTGVSQNPRHKITKRGQNVTFRCDPISEHNRLYWYRQTLGQGPEFLTYFQNEAQLEKSRLLSDRFSAERPKGSFSTLEIQRTEQGDSAMYLCASSLGRGRGKNEQYFGPGTRLTVT.

The chain employs TRBV5-1 and TRBJ2-7; 14 bases agree with TRBD2. V was clipped by 2 bases and J by 9 bases; unmatched bases: 7. The CDR3 runs to 15 residues. Germline-derived CDR1 and CDR2 are SGHRS and YFSETQ. CDR3 DNA: TGCGCCAGCAGCTTCGCCGGGACTAGCGGGAGACCGCAGTACTTC. It codes for CASSFAGTSGRPQYF.

This clone has more than one count but fewer than ten. This rearrangement joins TRBV19 to TRBJ2-5; D not resolved. CDR3 size: 13 residues. V was pared by 4 bases and J by 0 bases, with 6 bases between. Looked up from germline, CDR1 is LNHDA and CDR2 is SQIVND (reference sequence). CDR3 sequence: CASSRAHQETQYF. The DNA for the CDR3 is TGTGCCAGTAGTAGGGCCCACCAAGAGACCCAGTACTTC.

This clone turned up a few times. This chain links TRBV6-5 with TRBJ1-1, with D uncertain. From germline, CDR1 is MNHEY and CDR2 SVGAGI. Trimming took 5 bases from V and 0 from J, leaving 10 bases between them. The CDR3 length is 14 residues. The CDR3 region is CASSRTDLNTEAFF. The CDR3 DNA is TGTGCCAGCAGTCGGACGGACTTGAACACTGAAGCTTTCTTT.